This TCR beta chain emerged from a study of vaccination effects on CD4 cells after COVID-19. The wider study: Each participant was administered two doses of either the BNT162b2 or the mRNA-1273 vaccine. Study-wide findings and caveats: Cross-reaction with common cold coronaviruses was seen in only 1 of 255 vaccine-induced clones from healthy vaccinees.

As for this clone: Its target is not known.

Antigen-specific CD4+ T cells were expanded with viral peptide pools in the ViraFEST assay before sequencing. A roughly 11-day culture period preceded the isolation of CD4+ T cells. Vaccine recipients lacked prior SARS-CoV-2 infection and had negative nucleocapsid antibodies. Cultures had half their medium replaced with IL-2 medium on days 3 and 7. Method: immunoSEQ multiplex PCR; TCRdb's copy keeps in-frame clones and lacks some. The table records about 48,000 clones, roughly 79% of them present only once. Sequencing was performed on CD4+ T cells from PBMCs cultured with HCoV-OC43 spike peptides, taken before COVID-19 vaccination. Stated subset: HCoV-OC43 spike overlapping peptide pool stimulation. This sequence was found in a human donor who received a COVID-19 vaccine.

The CDR3 region has the DNA TGTGCCACCAGTGATTTGCTGGCTAATGAAAAACTGTTTTTT. Protein: CATSDLLANEKLFF. This chain uses TRBV24-1 with TRBJ1-4; D is ambiguous. CDR3 length: 14 residues. In germline, CDR1 is KGHDR, CDR2 SFDVKD. Between the trimmed V and J ends, which lost 0 bases and 3 bases, there was a span of 4 bases.